One and the same sample provided the 25 T cell receptor beta chains below, sequenced in a study of blood T cell repertoires in COVID-19. Sequenced by immunoSEQ multiplex PCR; TCRdb stores in-frame clones only, minus some. The sample lists 250,000 to 350,000 clones, about 88% occurring once. The sequenced material came from peripheral blood. The receptor source for this set is a human donor with COVID-19, enrolled during active disease. The donor label of this sample is uncertain.

The chain recombines TRBV27 with TRBJ2-1; the match to TRBD2 covers 14 bases. CDR1 is MNHEY and CDR2 is SMNVEV in the germline V gene (reference sequence). CDR3 length: 15 residues. V gave up 6 bases and J gave up 9 bases; unmatched junction bases: 7. CDR3 nucleotide sequence: TGTGCCAGCAGCCCCGGGACTAGCGGGAGAGGTGAGCAGTTCTTC. Its translation: CASSPGTSGRGEQFF.

The CDR3 DNA reads as TGTGCCAGTAGTGCCCTTGATCCGAGTAGCACAGATACGCAGTATTTT. Protein: CASSALDPSSTDTQYF. This chain uses TRBV19 with TRBJ2-3; D remains ambiguous. Trimming stripped 5 bases from V and 0 bases from J, with 15 bases between. The CDR3 runs to 16 residues. CDR1 is LNHDA, CDR2 SQIVND, per germline (reference sequence).

The chain uses TRBV19 and TRBJ1-2; TRBD1 aligns across 9 bases. CDR1 is LNHDA, CDR2 SQIVND, per germline (reference sequence). J gave up 4 bases and V 7 bases, and 7 bases lay outside the gene matches. The CDR3 is 14 amino acids. DNA of the CDR3: TGTGCCAGTACTCAGACAGGGGGAGTCTATGGCTACACCTTC. It encodes CASTQTGGVYGYTF.

This clone was seen only once. The chain recombines TRBV10-2 with TRBJ2-2; no reliable D call. The germline CDR1 and CDR2 sequences are WSHSY and SAAADI. This CDR3 is 16 amino acids long. The V end was cut by 3 bases, the J end by 4 bases, with 15 bases between. The CDR3: CASSELERSGTGELFF. Written as DNA, the CDR3 is TGCGCCAGCAGTGAATTAGAGAGGTCGGGCACCGGGGAGCTGTTTTTT.

The CDR3 region is CASSESGYNEQFF. The DNA for the CDR3 is TGTGCCAGCAGTGAATCCGGCTACAATGAGCAGTTCTTC. The V call is TRBV2, the J call TRBJ2-1; no clear D gene. The CDR3 sequence is 13 residues long. Trimming took off 2 bases at V and 3 bases at J, with 5 bases between the two ends. CDR1 and CDR2 (germline): SNHLY, FYNNEI. The full variable domain, with the rest looked up from reference TRBV2 and TRBJ2-1, is EPEVTQTPSHQVTQMGQEVILRCVPISNHLYFYWYRQILGQKVEFLVSFYNNEISEKSEIFDDQFSVERPDGSNFTLKIRSTKLEDSAMYFCASSESGYNEQFFGPGTRLTVL.

The gene calls are TRBV7-9 and TRBJ1-2; 12 bases match TRBD1. This CDR3 comprises 14 residues. Per germline, CDR1 SEHNR and CDR2 FQNEAQ (reference sequence). V was pared by 5 bases and J by 8 bases, with 6 bases of the junction left unmatched. The CDR3 bases are TGTGCCAGCAGCCCCCTCGGGACAGGGGGCGGCTACACCTTC. Translating gives CASSPLGTGGGYTF. The complete variable domain, with remaining parts taken from reference TRBV7-9 and TRBJ1-2, reads DTGVSQNPRHKITKRGQNVTFRCDPISEHNRLYWYRQTLGQGPEFLTYFQNEAQLEKSRLLSDRFSAERPKGSFSTLEIQRTEQGDSAMYLCASSPLGTGGGYTFGSGTRLTVV.

This clone was detected a few times. Written as DNA, the CDR3 is TGTGCCAGCCGCGATGTTTTTGGAGAGGACTATGGCTACACCTTC. The encoded protein is CASRDVFGEDYGYTF. The rearrangement uses TRBV19 and TRBJ1-2; D ambiguous. V was shortened by 9 bases and J by 3 bases, with 20 bases between the two germline ends. This CDR3 contains 15 residues. CDR1 LNHDA and CDR2 SQIVND come from the germline V gene (reference sequence).

This chain uses TRBV15 with TRBJ1-2; TRBD1 agrees at 8 bases. Germline V gene lookup returns CDR1 LNHNV and CDR2 YYDKDF (reference sequence). The CDR3 consists of 18 residues. V trimming: 8 bases; J trimming: 1 base; junction bases outside the gene matches: 18. The CDR3 sequence: CATATGATHRLLNYGYTF. The CDR3 region has the DNA TGTGCCACCGCGACAGGGGCAACCCACAGGCTACTTAACTATGGCTACACCTTC.

V usage is TRBV5-5 and J usage is TRBJ1-1; no clear D gene. Germline V gene data show CDR1 as SGHKS and CDR2 as YYEKEE (reference sequence). Trimming took off 0 bases at V and 3 bases at J, with 6 bases between the two ends. The CDR3 extends over 13 amino acids. The CDR3 sequence is CASSLVGDTEAFF. The CDR3 nucleotides are TGTGCCAGCAGCTTGGTTGGAGACACTGAAGCTTTCTTT. Complete variable domain (other parts from reference TRBV5-5 and TRBJ1-1): DAGVTQSPTHLIKTRGQQVTLRCSPISGHKSVSWYQQVLGQGPQFIFQYYEKEERGRGNFPDRFSARQFPNYSSELNVNALLLGDSALYLCASSLVGDTEAFFGQGTRLTVV.

In this sample, this clone turned up once. This chain connects TRBV9 to TRBJ1-4, with a weak D call TRBD1 (6 bases). The V gene lost 0 bases and the J gene lost 4 bases, with 13 bases spanning the gap. CDR3 length: 16 residues. Germline lookup yields CDR1 SGDLS and CDR2 YYNGEE. In DNA form, the CDR3 reads TGTGCCAGCAGCGTAGGTAGACAGGCTCGTAATGAAAAACTGTTTTTT. It yields the protein CASSVGRQARNEKLFF.

This clone occurred once. This rearrangement joins TRBV7-3 to TRBJ2-1; TRBD2 matches 11 bases. This CDR3 comprises 15 residues. V gave up 5 bases and J gave up 9 bases; unmatched junction bases: 9. Germline CDR1 reads SGHTA; CDR2 reads FQGTGA. CDR3 amino acids: CASSPTSGSVSEQFF. The CDR3 DNA sequence: TGTGCCAGCAGCCCAACTAGCGGGAGTGTTAGTGAGCAGTTCTTC.

The chain is built from TRBV19 and TRBJ2-7; D might be TRBD1 (5 bases). Trimming removed 5 bases from V and 6 bases from J, with 14 bases in between. The CDR3 has 13 residues. Germline V lookup: CDR1 LNHDA, CDR2 SQIVND (reference sequence). The CDR3 loop reads CASSQGRFAEQYF. The CDR3 DNA reads TGTGCCAGTAGTCAGGGAAGATTCGCCGAGCAGTACTTC.

This clone was found once. Other DNA sequences from this sample encode an identical CDR3 as well. The V and J genes are TRBV7-2 and TRBJ2-3; the D is unclear. This CDR3 contains 14 residues. Germline CDR1 and CDR2: SGHTA and FQGNSA. Deletions cut 4 bases from V and 1 base from J, with 9 bases between. The CDR3 here is CASSSTSGTDTQYF. The DNA of the CDR3 is TGTGCCAGCAGCTCCACCAGCGGCACAGATACGCAGTATTTT.

This chain joins TRBV7-6 and TRBJ2-1; 12 bases fit TRBD1. After removal of 3 bases from V and 10 bases from J, the junction contained 4 bases not matched to a gene. The CDR3 sequence is 14 residues long. Per germline, CDR1 SGHVS and CDR2 FNYEAQ. CDR3 nucleotide sequence: TGTGCCAGCAGCTTGGGACAGGGGGCAGGCGAGCAGTTCTTC. The encoded protein is CASSLGQGAGEQFF.

The chain couples TRBV27 to TRBJ2-1, with 7 bases aligning to TRBD1. V shed 5 bases, J shed 4 bases, and the junction held 5 bases outside the gene matches. The germline V gene encodes CDR1 MNHEY and CDR2 SMNVEV (reference sequence). CDR3 size: 14 residues. The CDR3 DNA reads as TGTGCCAGCAGTGTCCCGGGACAGTACAATGAGCAGTTCTTC. As protein: CASSVPGQYNEQFF.

The J gene is TRBJ2-5, the V gene TRBV5-1; 10 bases line up with TRBD2. CDR1 is SGHRS, CDR2 YFSETQ, per germline. CDR3 length: 18 amino acids. V was pared by 4 bases and J by 2 bases, with 14 bases of the junction left unmatched. CDR3 coding DNA: TGCGCCAGCAGCCCCCGCCGGACTAGCGGTTTTATTCAAGAGACCCAGTACTTC. Its translation: CASSPRRTSGFIQETQYF. Using reference TRBV5-1 and TRBJ2-5 for the parts outside the CDR3, the full variable domain is KAGVTQTPRYLIKTRGQQVTLSCSPISGHRSVSWYQQTPGQGLQFLFEYFSETQRNKGNFPGRFSGRQFSNSRSEMNVSTLELGDSALYLCASSPRRTSGFIQETQYFGPGTRLLVL.

The chain has TRBV7-9 and TRBJ2-2, with 7 nucleotides matching TRBD2. Trimming took 5 bases from V and 4 from J; bases not matched to a gene: 10. Germline CDR1 and CDR2: SEHNR and FQNEAQ (reference sequence). This CDR3 comprises 16 residues. The CDR3 DNA reads TGTGCCAGCAGCGCCTCCGGGACTACCATCACCGGGGAGCTGTTTTTT. Protein sequence: CASSASGTTITGELFF.

Only a few counts were recorded for this clone. The gene calls are TRBV28 and TRBJ2-3; 11 bases are shared with TRBD2. CDR1 and CDR2 from the germline V gene are MDHEN and SYDVKM. Trimming took 3 bases from V and 6 from J; bases not matched to a gene: 17. There are 19 residues in the CDR3. The CDR3 DNA sequence: TGTGCCAGCAGTTTTCCCCGCCTAGCGGGAGGTGGGCACGGGGATACGCAGTATTTT. Translating it yields CASSFPRLAGGGHGDTQYF.

This chain uses TRBV9 with TRBJ2-5, with TRBD2 identical over 9 bases. V gave up 0 bases and J gave up 5 bases; unmatched junction bases: 11. The CDR3 sequence is 17 residues long. The germline gives CDR1 SGDLS, CDR2 YYNGEE. CDR3 DNA: TGTGCCAGCAGCGTAGCGGGGCTAGCGGGATCCCCCGAGACCCAGTACTTC. Its protein product is CASSVAGLAGSPETQYF. Filled out from reference TRBV9 and TRBJ2-5, the complete variable domain reads DSGVTQTPKHLITATGQRVTLRCSPRSGDLSVYWYQQSLDQGLQFLIQYYNGEERAKGNILERFSAQQFPDLHSELNLSSLELGDSALYFCASSVAGLAGSPETQYFGPGTRLLVL.

This chain joins TRBV5-6 and TRBJ2-2; weak D call: TRBD1 (6 bases). Trimming removed 3 bases at V and 1 base at J, with 10 bases between. The length of the CDR3 is 15 residues. The germline CDR1 and CDR2 sequences are SGHDT and YYEEEE. CDR3 nucleotide sequence: TGTGCCAGCAGCTCCCTGGGACAGAACACCGGGGAGCTGTTTTTT. Translation gives CASSSLGQNTGELFF.

This clone appeared a few times. The rearrangement links TRBV7-3 to TRBJ2-6; possibly TRBD1 for D (6 bases). CDR1 and CDR2 (germline): SGHTA, FQGTGA. Trimming cost V 5 bases and J 1 base, with 18 bases left between them. This CDR3 is built from 18 residues. The CDR3 protein is CASSPVGRGWSGANVLTF. CDR3 DNA: TGTGCCAGCAGCCCAGTGGGCAGGGGCTGGTCTGGGGCCAACGTCCTGACTTTC.

This clone was observed a single time. V and J are TRBV12-3 or TRBV12-4 and TRBJ1-5; D possibly corresponds to TRBD1 (6 bases). CDR3 length equals 13 residues. Trimming removed 6 bases from V and 7 bases from J, with 13 bases in between. The CDR3 is CASRPSRGQPQHF. DNA for the CDR3: TGTGCCAGCAGACCAAGCAGGGGCCAGCCCCAGCATTTT.

The chain joins TRBV9 to TRBJ2-1, with 10 nucleotides matching TRBD1. J lost 4 bases, V lost 4 bases, and 8 bases had no gene match. The CDR3 covers 16 residues. Germline V gives CDR1 SGDLS, CDR2 YYNGEE. The CDR3 coding sequence is TGTGCCAGCAGCTCCCGGCGGACAGGGGGGTACAATGAGCAGTTCTTC. This translates into CASSSRRTGGYNEQFF.

The chain links TRBV28 to TRBJ1-2; D is perhaps TRBD1 (6 bases). The germline V gene has CDR1 MDHEN and CDR2 SYDVKM. V lost 3 bases to trimming and J lost 2 bases, with 16 bases between them. This CDR3 has 16 residues. The CDR3 nucleotides read TGTGCCAGCAGTTTGCTCCAGACAGGAGCCAACTATGGCTACACCTTC. Translating gives CASSLLQTGANYGYTF.

This sequence joins TRBV2 and TRBJ2-3; 11 positions agree with TRBD2. This CDR3 is built from 15 residues. Germline assignment: CDR1 SNHLY and CDR2 FYNNEI. The V gene end was trimmed by 8 bases and the J gene end by 3 bases; junction bases not matched to a gene: 7. This chain's CDR3 is CASAEGLAETDTQYF. The DNA for the CDR3 is TGTGCCAGCGCCGAGGGACTAGCGGAAACAGATACGCAGTATTTT.